This TCR beta chain stems from a study of blood T cell repertoires in COVID-19. Study overall: Two consecutive negative NP/OP PCR tests, clearance, or resolved symptoms defined Cohort 3 recovery.

V lost 4 bases to trimming and J lost 0 bases, with 9 bases between them. Germline V lookup: CDR1 SQVTM, CDR2 ANQGSEA. The CDR3 is made up of 13 amino acids. Some clones are missing from TCRdb's copy, which holds only in-frame ones; the method was immunoSEQ multiplex PCR. This repertoire shows 250,000 to 300,000 clones, 88% found once; its top ten account for around 2%. The sequenced sample was PBMCs or T cells enriched from blood (not recorded which). The sequence was collected from a woman between 55 and 75 years old in a cohort exposed to, infected with or recovered from COVID-19 (not recorded which). The chain recombines TRBV29-1 with TRBJ1-1; D is uncertain. The CDR3 nucleotides read TGCAGCGTTGTGAGAGATCTGAACACTGAAGCTTTCTTT. It specifies CSVVRDLNTEAFF.